This T cell receptor beta chain was profiled in a study of T cells in Graves' hyperthyroidism and ophthalmopathy. Study overall: Upon initial diagnosis and before any treatment, peripheral blood was collected. Study conclusions and caveats: Ophthalmopathy was distinguished from stable hyperthyroidism by 13 V-J signatures.

V was cut by 4 bases and J by 0 bases, with 15 bases left in between. The CDR3 extends over 16 amino acids. Germline-derived CDR1 and CDR2 are MGHRA and YSYEKL. This clonotype was observed many times. No antigen is known for it. With duration under 3 months, ophthalmopathy was active: Clinical Activity Score at least 3, NOSPECS at least 4. For the diagnoses, clinical symptoms, serum thyroxine and TRAb, thyroid ultrasound and orbital computed tomography were used. The CDR3 regions of TCR beta were amplified from RNA transcripts. The HTBI primer set served for first-round RT-PCR of the TCR CDR3. TCRdb reprocessed the multiplex PCR reads via MiXCR and lists one record per CDR3 protein. The sample has nearly 250,000 distinct CDR3 sequences; 16% are singletons.

Sequenced material: blood. The chain couples TRBV4-1 to TRBJ1-1, with D perhaps TRBD1 (6 bases). This sequence was found in a woman aged 18 to 35 with Graves' ophthalmopathy. The CDR3 DNA reads TGCGCCAGCAGCCTCACCCCCGGACAGTTGAACACTGAAGCTTTCTTT. It translates to CASSLTPGQLNTEAFF.